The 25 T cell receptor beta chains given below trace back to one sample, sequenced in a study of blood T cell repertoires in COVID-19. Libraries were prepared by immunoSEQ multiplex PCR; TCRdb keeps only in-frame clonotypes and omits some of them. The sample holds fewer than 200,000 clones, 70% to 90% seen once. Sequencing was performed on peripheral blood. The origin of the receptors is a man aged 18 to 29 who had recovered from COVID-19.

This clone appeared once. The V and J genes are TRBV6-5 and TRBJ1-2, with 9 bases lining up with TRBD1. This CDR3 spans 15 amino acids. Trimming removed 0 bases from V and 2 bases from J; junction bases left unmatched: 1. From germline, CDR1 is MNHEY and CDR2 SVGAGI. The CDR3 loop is CASSYSDRGNYGYTF. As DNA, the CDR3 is TGTGCCAGCAGTTACTCAGACAGGGGGAACTATGGCTACACCTTC.

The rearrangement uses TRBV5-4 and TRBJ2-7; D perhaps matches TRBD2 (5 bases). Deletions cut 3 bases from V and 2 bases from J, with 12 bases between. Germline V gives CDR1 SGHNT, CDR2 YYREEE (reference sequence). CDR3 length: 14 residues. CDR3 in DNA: TGTGCCAGCAGCTGGAGGAGCGGTGCCTACGAGCAGTACTTC. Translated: CASSWRSGAYEQYF.

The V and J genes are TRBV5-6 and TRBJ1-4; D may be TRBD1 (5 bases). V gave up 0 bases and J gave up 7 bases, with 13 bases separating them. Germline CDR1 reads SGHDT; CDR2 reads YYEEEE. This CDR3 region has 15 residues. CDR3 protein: CASSLEAGPGEKLFF. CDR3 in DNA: TGTGCCAGCAGCTTGGAAGCAGGGCCGGGTGAAAAACTGTTTTTT.

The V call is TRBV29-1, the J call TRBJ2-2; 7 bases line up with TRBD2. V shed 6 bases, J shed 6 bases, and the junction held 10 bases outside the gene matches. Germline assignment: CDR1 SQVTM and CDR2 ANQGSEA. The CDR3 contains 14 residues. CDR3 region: CSVRSAGVAGELFF. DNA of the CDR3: TGCAGCGTCCGGTCTGCGGGAGTCGCCGGGGAGCTGTTTTTT.

CDR3 sequence reads: CATSRDLRDQPQHF. The CDR3 DNA is TGTGCCACCAGCAGAGATCTACGGGATCAGCCCCAGCATTTT. V is TRBV15 and J is TRBJ1-5; D gene uncertain. The CDR3 has 14 amino acids. Germline values: CDR1 LNHNV, CDR2 YYDKDF (reference sequence). V was cut by 0 bases and J by 5 bases, with 8 bases left in between.

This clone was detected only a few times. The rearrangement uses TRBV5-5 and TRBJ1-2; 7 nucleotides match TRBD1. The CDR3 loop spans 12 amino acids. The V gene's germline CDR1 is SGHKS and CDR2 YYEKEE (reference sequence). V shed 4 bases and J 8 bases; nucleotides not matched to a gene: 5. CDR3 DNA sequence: TGTGCCAGCAGCCGACAGGGTCGAGGCTACACCTTC. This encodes CASSRQGRGYTF.

In nucleotides, the CDR3 is TGTGCCAGCAGCTTAGGCCGGACAGGGATCTACGAGCAGTACTTC. Its translation: CASSLGRTGIYEQYF. The chain couples TRBV11-2 to TRBJ2-7, with 8 bases that match TRBD1. The CDR3 loop spans 15 amino acids. The V and J ends lost 1 base and 3 bases, in that order; junction bases with no gene match: 5. CDR1 and CDR2 (germline): SGHAT, FQNNGV. Looking up the rest from reference TRBV11-2 and TRBJ2-7 gives the full variable domain: EAGVAQSPRYKIIEKRQSVAFWCNPISGHATLYWYQQILGQGPKLLIQFQNNGVVDDSQLPKDRFSAERLKGVDSTLKIQPAKLEDSAVYLCASSLGRTGIYEQYFGPGTRLTVT.

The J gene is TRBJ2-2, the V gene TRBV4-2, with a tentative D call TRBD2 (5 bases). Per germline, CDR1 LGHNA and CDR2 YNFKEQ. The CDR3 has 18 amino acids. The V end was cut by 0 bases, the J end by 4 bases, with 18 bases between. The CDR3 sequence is CASSQDGSSSGGTGELFF. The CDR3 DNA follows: TGTGCCAGCAGCCAAGATGGGAGCAGCTCAGGTGGCACCGGGGAGCTGTTTTTT.

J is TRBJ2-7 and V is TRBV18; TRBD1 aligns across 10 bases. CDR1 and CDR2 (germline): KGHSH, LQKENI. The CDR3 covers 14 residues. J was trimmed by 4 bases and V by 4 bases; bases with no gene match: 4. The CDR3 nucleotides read TGTGCCAGCTCACTCGGGGACAGGGGTTACGAGCAGTACTTC. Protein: CASSLGDRGYEQYF. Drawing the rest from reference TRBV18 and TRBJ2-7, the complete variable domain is NAGVMQNPRHLVRRRGQEARLRCSPMKGHSHVYWYRQLPEEGLKFMVYLQKENIIDESGMPKERFSAEFPKEGPSILRIQQVVRGDSAAYFCASSLGDRGYEQYFGPGTRLTVT.

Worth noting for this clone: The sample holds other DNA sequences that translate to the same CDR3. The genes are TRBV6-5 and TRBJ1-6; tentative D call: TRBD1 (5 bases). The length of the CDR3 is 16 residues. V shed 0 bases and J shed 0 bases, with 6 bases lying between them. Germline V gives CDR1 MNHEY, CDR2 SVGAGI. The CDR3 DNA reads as TGTGCCAGCAGTTACTCAAGGGGCTCCTATAATTCACCCCTCCACTTT. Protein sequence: CASSYSRGSYNSPLHF.

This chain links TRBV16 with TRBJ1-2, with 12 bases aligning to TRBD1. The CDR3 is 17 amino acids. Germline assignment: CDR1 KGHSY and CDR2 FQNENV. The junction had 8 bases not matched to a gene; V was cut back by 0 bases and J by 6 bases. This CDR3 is CASSQSPQGQGADGYTF. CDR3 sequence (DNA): TGTGCCAGCAGCCAATCCCCTCAGGGACAGGGGGCGGATGGCTACACCTTC.

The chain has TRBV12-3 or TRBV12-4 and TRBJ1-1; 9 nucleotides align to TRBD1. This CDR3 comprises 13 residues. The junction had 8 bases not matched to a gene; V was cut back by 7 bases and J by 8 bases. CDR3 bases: TGTGCCAGCATACGGACAGGGGAGTCAGAAGCTTTCTTT. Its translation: CASIRTGESEAFF.

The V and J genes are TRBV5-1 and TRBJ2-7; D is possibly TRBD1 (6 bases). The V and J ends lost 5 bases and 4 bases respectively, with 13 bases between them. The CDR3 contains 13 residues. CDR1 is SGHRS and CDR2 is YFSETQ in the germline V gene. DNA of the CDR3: TGCGCCAGCAGATCCGGACAGCAATACGAGCAGTACTTC. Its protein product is CASRSGQQYEQYF.

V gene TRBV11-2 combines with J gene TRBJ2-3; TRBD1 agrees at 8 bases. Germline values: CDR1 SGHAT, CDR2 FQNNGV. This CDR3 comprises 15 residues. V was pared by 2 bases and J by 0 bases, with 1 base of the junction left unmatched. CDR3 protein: CASSLQGASTDTQYF. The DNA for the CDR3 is TGTGCCAGCAGCTTACAGGGGGCTAGCACAGATACGCAGTATTTT.

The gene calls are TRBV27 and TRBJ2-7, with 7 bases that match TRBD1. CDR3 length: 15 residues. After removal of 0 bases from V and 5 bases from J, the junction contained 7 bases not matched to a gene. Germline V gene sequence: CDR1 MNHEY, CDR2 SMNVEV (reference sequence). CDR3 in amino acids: CASSLSGGGYDEQYF. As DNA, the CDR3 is TGTGCCAGCAGTTTATCAGGGGGCGGTTATGACGAGCAGTACTTC.

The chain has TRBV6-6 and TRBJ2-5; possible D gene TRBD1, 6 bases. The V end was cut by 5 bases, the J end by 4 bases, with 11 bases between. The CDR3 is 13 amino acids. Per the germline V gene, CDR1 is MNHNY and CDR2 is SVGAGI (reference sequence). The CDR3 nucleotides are TGTGCCAGCAGTCCTACAGGGCTAGAGACCCAGTACTTC. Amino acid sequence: CASSPTGLETQYF.

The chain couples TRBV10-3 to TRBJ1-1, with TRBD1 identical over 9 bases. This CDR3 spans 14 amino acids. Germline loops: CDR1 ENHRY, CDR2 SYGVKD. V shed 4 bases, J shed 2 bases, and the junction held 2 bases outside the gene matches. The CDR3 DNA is TGTGCCATCAGTGCGACAGGGGGAAACACTGAAGCTTTCTTT. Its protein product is CAISATGGNTEAFF.

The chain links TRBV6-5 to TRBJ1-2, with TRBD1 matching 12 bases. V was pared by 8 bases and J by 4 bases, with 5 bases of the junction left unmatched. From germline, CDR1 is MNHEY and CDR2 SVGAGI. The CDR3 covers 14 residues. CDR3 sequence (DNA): TGTGCCAGCGGGACAGGGGGCCTTTTCTATGGCTACACCTTC. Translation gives CASGTGGLFYGYTF.

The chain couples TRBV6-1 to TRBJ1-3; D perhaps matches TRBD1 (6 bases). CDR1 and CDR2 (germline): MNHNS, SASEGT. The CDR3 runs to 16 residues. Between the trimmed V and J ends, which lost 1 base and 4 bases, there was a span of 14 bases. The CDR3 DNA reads TGTGCCAGCAGTGAAGGACAGGAAAGGATGGGAAACACCATATATTTT. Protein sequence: CASSEGQERMGNTIYF.

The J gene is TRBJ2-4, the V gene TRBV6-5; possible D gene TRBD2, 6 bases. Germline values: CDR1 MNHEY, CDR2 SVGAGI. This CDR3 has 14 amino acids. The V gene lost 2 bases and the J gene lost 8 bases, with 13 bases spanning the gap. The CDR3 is CASSYGGTGDIQYF. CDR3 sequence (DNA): TGTGCCAGCAGTTACGGGGGGACGGGAGACATTCAGTACTTC.

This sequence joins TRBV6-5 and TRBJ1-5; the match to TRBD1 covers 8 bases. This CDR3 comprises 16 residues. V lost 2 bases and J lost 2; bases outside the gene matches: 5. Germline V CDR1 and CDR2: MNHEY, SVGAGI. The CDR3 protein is CASSYRDRRGNQPQHF. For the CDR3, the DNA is TGTGCCAGCAGTTACCGGGACAGGCGGGGCAATCAGCCCCAGCATTTT.

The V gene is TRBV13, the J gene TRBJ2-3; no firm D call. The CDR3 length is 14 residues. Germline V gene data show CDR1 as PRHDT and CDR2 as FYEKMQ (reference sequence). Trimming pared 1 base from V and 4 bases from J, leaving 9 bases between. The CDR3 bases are TGTGCCAGCAGCTTAGACGTGCGAGCAGATACGCAGTATTTT. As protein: CASSLDVRADTQYF.

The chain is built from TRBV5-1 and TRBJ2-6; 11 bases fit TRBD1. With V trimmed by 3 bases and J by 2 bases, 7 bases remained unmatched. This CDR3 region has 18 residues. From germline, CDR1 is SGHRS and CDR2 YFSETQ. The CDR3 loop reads CASSSSGTGGTGANVLTF. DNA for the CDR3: TGCGCCAGCAGCTCCTCCGGGACAGGGGGAACTGGGGCCAACGTCCTGACTTTC.

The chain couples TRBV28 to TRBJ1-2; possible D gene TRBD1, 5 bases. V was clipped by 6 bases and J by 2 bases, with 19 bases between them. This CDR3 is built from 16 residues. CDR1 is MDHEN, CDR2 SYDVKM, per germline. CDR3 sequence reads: CASRMGTGSKNYGYTF. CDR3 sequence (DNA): TGTGCCAGCAGGATGGGAACAGGCTCAAAAAACTATGGCTACACCTTC.

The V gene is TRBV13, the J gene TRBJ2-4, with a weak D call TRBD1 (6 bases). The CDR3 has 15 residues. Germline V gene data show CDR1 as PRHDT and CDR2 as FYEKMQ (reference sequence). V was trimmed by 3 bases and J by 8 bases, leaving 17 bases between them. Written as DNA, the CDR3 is TGTGCCAGCAGCTTGGGTACAGGGAACGGGGACATTCAGTACTTC. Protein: CASSLGTGNGDIQYF. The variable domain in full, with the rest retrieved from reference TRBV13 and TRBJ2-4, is AAGVIQSPRHLIKEKRETATLKCYPIPRHDTVYWYQQGPGQDPQFLISFYEKMQSDKGSIPDRFSAQQFSDYHSELNMSSLELGDSALYFCASSLGTGNGDIQYFGAGTRLSVL.